What follows is one T cell receptor beta chain and its context. This sample was included in a study of blood T cell repertoires in COVID-19. Per the original data handling: It was from reference gene primer amplification that nucleated cell counts were estimated. The table came from immunoSEQ multiplex PCR; TCRdb's copy has only in-frame clones and leaves some out. The V and J calls and clone size were taken over from that table, and D and trimming were inferred from the DNA. The repertoire holds 200,000 to 250,000 clones, with approximately 86% as singletons. Deletions cut 6 bases from V and 8 bases from J, with 11 bases between. Germline CDR1 DFQATT, CDR2 SNEGSKA (reference sequence). The CDR3 sequence is 10 residues long.

Sequenced material: PBMCs or T cells enriched from blood (not recorded which). J is TRBJ2-7 and V is TRBV20-1, with a weak D call TRBD1 (5 bases). The sequence derives from a woman in her 30s with acute COVID-19. CDR3 region: CSAYAGQQYF. The CDR3 nucleotides are TGCAGTGCATACGCAGGGCAGCAGTACTTC.